This T cell receptor (beta chain) was observed in a study of CD8 T cells in Susac syndrome. After extraction with the RNeasy kit, about 0.5 to 1 ug of the RNA was reverse transcribed using random hexamers. Each CDR3 protein gets one entry after TCRdb re-called the immunoSEQ multiplex PCR reads with MiXCR. The table has more than 95,000 distinct CDR3 sequences, over 90% seen once; the top ten hold over 0.3%. The V and J ends lost 6 bases and 5 bases respectively, with 16 bases between them. The CDR3 has 14 amino acids. CDR1 is MDHEN and CDR2 is SYDVKM in the germline V gene. CD8+ and CD4+ T cells taken from blood had their TCR beta sequenced. The multiple sclerosis control group consisted of treatment-naive patients whose relapsing-remitting disease, which was either stable or active, fulfilled revised McDonald criteria. Isolation of CD8+ and CD4+ T cells was performed negatively, whereas enrichment of TEMRA cells was done by FACS.

Broader study findings: Regarding the TCR sequencing and HLA analysis, the study admitted that a relatively small number of individuals were involved.

Points on this clonotype: Antigen unknown.

The rearrangement uses TRBV28 and TRBJ2-5; perhaps TRBD2 as D (7 bases). The source of this sequence is a human donor with multiple sclerosis. The specimen was CD8+ T cells from PBMCs. The CDR3 region is CASRGGGPRETQYF. For the CDR3, the DNA is TGTGCCAGCAGGGGCGGGGGCCCTCGGGAGACCCAGTACTTC.